What follows is one TCR beta chain and its context. Its antigen remains unknown. TCRdb reprocessed the 5' RACE reads, keeping one entry per CDR3 protein, no DNA. Its table lists hundreds of thousands of distinct CDR3 sequences. The CDR3 covers 13 residues. Germline CDR1 SGHRS, CDR2 YFSETQ. The data derive from a study of T cells expressing NK-cell markers. General study results and limits: A handful of donors showed these clonotypes also leading the CD3+CD56-NKG2C+ fraction.

This sequence joins TRBV5-1 and TRBJ1-6; TCRdb indicates TRBD1, and absent DNA this call remains unverified. Specimen: blood T cells: a sorted CD56 or NKG2C T cell subset, CD4+ or CD8+ T cells, or bulk PBMC T cells (not recorded which). The sequence was obtained from a man between 18 and 69 years old in good health. This CDR3 reads CASSSGLWATLHF.